This record covers a single T cell receptor (beta chain). Relative to the germline gene, one junction end is altered; a read error may explain this. Original processing notes: The authors estimated nucleated cell counts from reference gene primer amplification. Assay used: immunoSEQ multiplex PCR; TCRdb lists only in-frame clones, some missing. The DNA was the basis for D and trimming; V, J and clone size are from that table. This table has over 100,000 clones, roughly 88% appearing once. This entry belongs to a study of blood T cell repertoires in COVID-19. Looking at the study overall: Specimens from acute and convalescent COVID-19 originated in the United States, Italy and Spain.

CDR1 is SGDLS, CDR2 YYNGEE, per germline. CDR3 length equals 16 residues. The V gene is TRBV9, the J gene TRBJ1-2, with a possible D match to TRBD1 (6 bases). The TCR originated in a woman in her seventies with acute or convalescent COVID-19. Input material: peripheral blood. The CDR3 protein is CASSSYLGASNDGYTF. In DNA, the CDR3 is TGTGCCAGCAGCTCCTATCTGGGGGCTTCTAACGATGGCTACACCTTC. The whole variable domain, remainder taken from reference TRBV9 and TRBJ1-2, is DSGVTQTPKHLITATGQRVTLRCSPRSGDLSVYWYQQSLDQGLQFLIQYYNGEERAKGNILERFSAQQFPDLHSELNLSSLELGDSALYFCASSSYLGASNDGYTFGSGTRLTVV.